This is a list of T cell receptor beta chains from one sample in a study of CD8 T cells in ankylosing spondylitis. TCRdb reprocessed the 5' RACE reads via MiXCR and lists one record per CDR3 protein. This table has about 240,000 distinct CDR3 sequences, less than 10% appearing once. The sequenced material came from blood, either unsorted or a sorted T cell fraction (not recorded which). The receptors here all came from a male donor with ankylosing spondylitis or in good health (not recorded which). CDR3s include the opening cysteine and the closing phenylalanine or tryptophan. A D gene is named only where the DNA matches it firmly. The size entry is marked missing in some rows and otherwise reads once, few, many or a size class.

abundance | v_gene | d_gene | CDR3aa
- | TRBV4-3 | - | CASSQLGGLGGNTIYF
many | TRBV7-9 | TRBD1 | CASSSRDREEETQYF
- | TRBV12-3/TRBV12-4 | TRBD1 | CASTGQGHGAFF
many | TRBV11-2 | TRBD2 | CASSFIGASGGPRGDTQYF
few | TRBV7-3 | - | CASSSSGGGADGYTF
many | TRBV30 | - | CAWSAGVRTNPSGANVLTF
few | TRBV6-2/TRBV6-3 | - | CASSNPGPGNEQFF
many | TRBV7-2 | - | CASSLLGTGLSEAQYF
few | TRBV5-5 | - | CASSLVGQTQAFF
many | TRBV29-1 | - | CSVARAEQFF
many | TRBV7-9 | - | CASSLAILAAPIETQYF
many | TRBV6-5 | - | CASSSADGSGEKLFF
many | TRBV25-1 | - | CASEGTVALNTEAFF
many | TRBV29-1 | - | CSATDRSYEQYF
many | TRBV20-1 | - | CSAASGTPSGANVLTF
many | TRBV6-1 | TRBD1 | CASRGTASNYGYTF
many | TRBV10-3 | - | CAISENVGYSNQPQHF
- | TRBV4-1 | - | CASSLSAATSTDTQYF
few | TRBV20-1 | - | CSAREQGYEQYF
many | TRBV10-2 | TRBD2 | CASSLAGGRETQYF
many | TRBV20-1 | - | CSARAVGRETQYF
few | TRBV25-1 | TRBD2 | CASSDPRDYPNSDTQYF